Presented here are 19 T cell receptor beta chains from one specimen sequenced in a study of T cells expressing NK-cell markers (dated by TCRdb to 2018 to 2020). Library generation was performed with 5' RACE. Sequencing took place on an Illumina HiSeq 2000. Each CDR3 protein sequence appears as one entry after TCRdb reprocessed the reads, and no DNA is included. This sample's listing comprises over 100,000 distinct CDR3 sequences. The leading ten clones occupy 15% to 20% of the sample. Sequences were obtained from blood T cells: a sorted CD56 or NKG2C T cell subset, CD4+ or CD8+ T cells, or bulk PBMC T cells (not recorded which). Source of these receptors: a woman aged 18-69 years in good health.

The rearrangement uses TRBV5-6 and TRBJ2-5. Germline V gives CDR1 SGHDT, CDR2 YYEEEE. CDR3 length: 15 amino acids. The CDR3 protein is CASSWGPRFRETQYF.

V gene TRBV13 combines with J gene TRBJ2-3; the D gene TCRdb calls, TRBD2, cannot be checked with no DNA. The CDR3 totals 14 residues. Germline assignment: CDR1 PRHDT and CDR2 FYEKMQ (reference sequence). CDR3 sequence: CASSTERGQDTQYF.

The chain links TRBV4-3 to TRBJ2-3; absent DNA, TCRdb's TRBD2 call cannot be checked. This CDR3 is built from 15 residues. From germline, CDR1 is LGHNA and CDR2 YSLEER. CDR3 sequence: CASSPSGVSGDTQYF.

This chain links TRBV6-1 with TRBJ2-4. This CDR3 is 13 amino acids long. Germline lookup yields CDR1 MNHNS and CDR2 SASEGT. This CDR3 is CASSGGMENIQYF.

The chain is built from TRBV20-1 and TRBJ2-1; TCRdb names TRBD2, which stays unverified in the absence of DNA. This CDR3 has 21 residues. Looked up from germline, CDR1 is DFQATT and CDR2 is SNEGSKA (reference sequence). CDR3 residues: CSAPNFVGTSGSSSSYNEQFF.

The chain couples TRBV27 to TRBJ2-1; TCRdb returns TRBD1, unconfirmable since there is no DNA. CDR3 size: 14 residues. Germline-derived CDR1 and CDR2 are MNHEY and SMNVEV (reference sequence). This chain's CDR3 is CASSPFTGTGVLLF.

The rearrangement joins TRBV7-9 to TRBJ2-1; there is no DNA to check the TCRdb D call of TRBD2. The CDR3 covers 15 residues. Germline CDR1 is SEHNR and CDR2 is FQNEAQ (reference sequence). CDR3 in amino acids: CASSRTSGGYNEQFF.

This chain uses TRBV6-5 with TRBJ2-3; TCRdb reports TRBD2, a call that lacks DNA to check it against. The germline CDR1 and CDR2 sequences are MNHEY and SVGAGI. This CDR3 spans 15 amino acids. The CDR3 is CASSILAGDTDTQYF.

The chain couples TRBV4-3 to TRBJ2-5; the D gene TCRdb calls, TRBD1, cannot be checked with no DNA. This CDR3 comprises 13 residues. Germline V gene data show CDR1 as LGHNA and CDR2 as YSLEER. CDR3 loop: CASSPGQEETQYF.

The rearrangement uses TRBV18 and TRBJ2-5. In germline, CDR1 is KGHSH, CDR2 LQKENI. The CDR3 loop spans 14 amino acids. The CDR3 reads CASSPGGDPEDQYF.

V gene TRBV6-4 combines with J gene TRBJ2-2; the D call from TCRdb, TRBD1, cannot be confirmed without DNA. Germline CDR1 MRHNA, CDR2 SNTAGT. This CDR3 is built from 18 residues. CDR3 amino acids: CASSALRDDRLNTGELFF.

The chain carries TRBV7-9 and TRBJ2-2; TCRdb selects TRBD2, and the lack of DNA leaves this call unchecked. CDR3 length equals 15 residues. The germline V gene encodes CDR1 SEHNR and CDR2 FQNEAQ (reference sequence). The CDR3 reads CASREGPINTGELFF. The full variable domain, completed using reference TRBV7-9 and TRBJ2-2, is DTGVSQNPRHKITKRGQNVTFRCDPISEHNRLYWYRQTLGQGPEFLTYFQNEAQLEKSRLLSDRFSAERPKGSFSTLEIQRTEQGDSAMYLCASREGPINTGELFFGEGSRLTVL.

The chain couples TRBV7-9 to TRBJ2-2. CDR1 SEHNR and CDR2 FQNEAQ come from the germline V gene (reference sequence). This CDR3 has 15 amino acids. The CDR3 here is CASSLDFDATGELFF. The full variable domain, with the rest looked up from reference TRBV7-9 and TRBJ2-2, is DTGVSQNPRHKITKRGQNVTFRCDPISEHNRLYWYRQTLGQGPEFLTYFQNEAQLEKSRLLSDRFSAERPKGSFSTLEIQRTEQGDSAMYLCASSLDFDATGELFFGEGSRLTVL.

The chain combines TRBV19 with TRBJ1-5; the TRBD1 assignment by TCRdb is unverifiable without DNA. The CDR3 spans 16 residues. Germline V gene data show CDR1 as LNHDA and CDR2 as SQIVND (reference sequence). The CDR3 loop reads CASSGRDREFNQPQHF.

The V gene is TRBV5-1, the J gene TRBJ1-1. This CDR3 has 15 residues. Looked up from germline, CDR1 is SGHRS and CDR2 is YFSETQ. CDR3 residues: CASSLYHVMNTEAFF.

The CDR3 here is CASSLGGQGMAGELFF. The chain is built from TRBV28 and TRBJ2-2; TCRdb picks TRBD1, but there is no DNA to check that call. Germline V lookup: CDR1 MDHEN, CDR2 SYDVKM. The CDR3 totals 16 residues.

The chain is built from TRBV7-3 and TRBJ2-1; TCRdb gives TRBD2 as the D gene, but with no DNA this cannot be confirmed. Germline CDR1 SGHTA, CDR2 FQGTGA. The CDR3 length is 15 residues. The CDR3 region is CASSLLAGGHNEQFF. Full variable domain (outside the CDR3, taken from reference TRBV7-3 and TRBJ2-1): GAGVSQTPSNKVTEKGKYVELRCDPISGHTALYWYRQSLGQGPEFLIYFQGTGAADDSGLPNDRFFAVRPEGSVSTLKIQRTERGDSAVYLCASSLLAGGHNEQFFGPGTRLTVL.

The chain joins TRBV29-1 to TRBJ1-1; TCRdb names TRBD1, which stays unverified in the absence of DNA. The germline V gene has CDR1 SQVTM and CDR2 ANQGSEA. The CDR3 is 15 residues long. Here the CDR3 reads CSVDRRGGMNTEAFF.

The chain recombines TRBV4-2 with TRBJ2-1. This CDR3 has 13 residues. Germline CDR1 LGHNA, CDR2 YNFKEQ. The CDR3 reads CASSQGGIHEQFF.